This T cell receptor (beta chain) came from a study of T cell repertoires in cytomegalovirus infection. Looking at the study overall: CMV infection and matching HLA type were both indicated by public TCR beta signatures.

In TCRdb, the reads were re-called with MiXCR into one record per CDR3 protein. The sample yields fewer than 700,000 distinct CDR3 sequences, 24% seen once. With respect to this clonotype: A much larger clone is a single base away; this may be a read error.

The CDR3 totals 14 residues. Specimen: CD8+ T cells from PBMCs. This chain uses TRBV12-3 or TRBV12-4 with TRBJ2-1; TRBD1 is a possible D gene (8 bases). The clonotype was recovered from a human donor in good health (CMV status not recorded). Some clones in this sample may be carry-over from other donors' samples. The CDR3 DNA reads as TGTACCAGCAGTACCTATACAGGGGGGGGAAAGCAGTTCTTC. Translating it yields CTSSTYTGGGKQFF.